The clone carrying this T cell receptor (beta chain) was detected once. Its antigen is not known. Produced via immunoSEQ multiplex PCR; TCRdb's table is partial and in-frame only. Among about 40,000 clones listed, around 86% were seen once. The data were taken from a study of T cells in localized non-small cell lung cancer. Points from the study as a whole: Clonality peaked in uninvolved adjacent lung rather than tumor. Heterogeneity remains possible because sequencing was limited to only one tumor region. Adjacent lung had a median around 60 of the 100 largest tumor clones. In the blood, greater T cell density corresponded to longer overall survival.

The ends were cut back, 5 bases at V and 6 bases at J, with 23 bases in the middle. The length of the CDR3 is 16 residues. CDR1 is MNHNS, CDR2 SASEGT, per germline. The V call is TRBV6-1, the J call TRBJ2-7; tentative D call: TRBD2 (5 bases). Sequenced here: peripheral blood mononuclear cells, sampled before any cancer treatment. The receptor was isolated from a male donor older than 55 with stage II lung adenocarcinoma. CDR3 sequence reads: CASSKGVVAAGGEQYF. The CDR3 DNA follows: TGTGCCAGCAGTAAAGGTGTGGTGGCGGCGGGCGGCGAGCAGTACTTC.